These 25 T cell receptor beta chains were all obtained from the same sample, sequenced in a study of CD8 T cells in ankylosing spondylitis. TCRdb itself ran the 5' RACE reads through MiXCR, one entry per CDR3 protein. The sample has roughly 86,000 distinct CDR3 sequences, about 8.1% seen once; the top ten hold 4% to 5.5%. The sample taken for sequencing was blood, either unsorted or a sorted T cell fraction (not recorded which). The receptors originated from a male donor with ankylosing spondylitis or in good health (not recorded which).

This clonotype was observed at least ten times. V and J are TRBV15 and TRBJ2-1, with a weak D call TRBD2 (5 bases). The CDR3 loop spans 14 amino acids. The germline V gene encodes CDR1 LNHNV and CDR2 YYDKDF (reference sequence). V was shortened by 1 base and J by 8 bases, with 12 bases between the two germline ends. CDR3 DNA: TGTGCCACCAGCAGAGGAGGGCTCGAGGATGAGCAGTTCTTC. Protein product: CATSRGGLEDEQFF.

The table lists this clonotype with a few counts. The CDR3 spells CASSLLPVLGAGTGELFF. The CDR3, as DNA: TGCGCCAGCAGCTTGTTACCCGTGCTAGGCGCGGGCACCGGGGAGCTGTTTTTT. This chain uses TRBV5-1 with TRBJ2-2; the D gene is possibly TRBD2 (5 bases). V lost 1 base and J 4 bases, leaving 20 bases between the germline ends. Germline lookup yields CDR1 SGHRS and CDR2 YFSETQ. The CDR3 covers 18 residues.

This clonotype was detected many times. The V gene is TRBV20-1, the J gene TRBJ1-5, with D perhaps matching TRBD1 (5 bases). Germline CDR1 reads DFQATT; CDR2 reads SNEGSKA (reference sequence). The CDR3 totals 17 residues. The V end lost 1 base, the J end lost 2 bases, and 18 bases lay between the germline ends. The CDR3 loop is CSARGGDRRFGNQPQHF. The CDR3 bases are TGCAGTGCTAGAGGAGGGGATCGGCGGTTTGGCAATCAGCCCCAGCATTTT.

CDR3 in DNA: TGTGCCAGCTCACCACCGAGGGACGTATCAGAAAATGAGCAGTTCTTC. Its protein product is CASSPPRDVSENEQFF. This chain uses TRBV18 with TRBJ2-1, with D perhaps matching TRBD1 or TRBD2 (5 bases each). The CDR3 spans 16 residues. Germline V lookup: CDR1 KGHSH, CDR2 LQKENI. V dropped 0 bases and J dropped 7 bases, with 16 bases sitting between them.

Turning to this clonotype: A much larger clone differs from this one at a single base, so this may be a read error. The CDR3 sequence: CATSLGTSPFIYNEQFF. CDR3 coding DNA: TGTGCCACCAGCCTTGGGACTTCCCCATTTATATACAATGAGCAGTTCTTC. The chain is built from TRBV3-1 and TRBJ2-1; D is perhaps TRBD2 (6 bases). Germline CDR1 reads LGHDT; CDR2 reads YNNKEL (reference sequence). This CDR3 has 17 residues.

Turning to this clonotype: This may stem from a read error, because a much larger clone lies one nucleotide away. The gene calls are TRBV6-1 and TRBJ2-5, with 9 bases aligning to TRBD2. The CDR3 is 14 residues long. From germline, CDR1 is MNHNS and CDR2 SASEGT. The CDR3 is CASSPRGGGENQYF. In DNA form, the CDR3 reads TGTGCCAGCAGTCCGCGGGGGGGCGGGGAGAACCAGTACTTC.

This clonotype was seen many times. This chain uses TRBV7-2 with TRBJ2-3; the match to TRBD2 covers 9 bases. V trimming: 5 bases; J trimming: 0 bases; junction bases outside the gene matches: 6. The length of the CDR3 is 16 residues. CDR1 and CDR2 from the germline V gene are SGHTA and FQGNSA. CDR3 nucleotide sequence: TGTGCCAGCAGCCTCCGTCTAGCGGGAAGCACAGATACGCAGTATTTT. Protein product: CASSLRLAGSTDTQYF.

This clonotype occurred many times. This chain connects TRBV7-2 to TRBJ2-3; 12 positions match TRBD2. Germline V gene data show CDR1 as SGHTA and CDR2 as FQGNSA. This CDR3 comprises 16 residues. The J segment lost 2 bases and the V segment lost 5 bases, leaving 5 bases of the junction unmatched. The CDR3 loop reads CASSPLAGGFTDTQYF. The CDR3 DNA reads TGTGCCAGCAGCCCCCTAGCGGGGGGGTTCACAGATACGCAGTATTTT.

This clonotype was detected many times. This chain uses TRBV12-3 or TRBV12-4 with TRBJ1-1; 8 bases are shared with TRBD1. The CDR3 sequence is 15 residues long. Germline trimming cut 3 bases from V and 4 bases from J; bases unmatched to any gene: 7. In DNA, the CDR3 is TGTGCCAGCAGTTTGTCAGGGGGCGAGGGCACTGAAGCTTTCTTT. It encodes CASSLSGGEGTEAFF.

V and J are TRBV10-3 and TRBJ2-7; 12 nucleotides match TRBD1. V shed 0 bases and J 5 bases; nucleotides not matched to a gene: 5. Germline loops: CDR1 ENHRY, CDR2 SYGVKD. This CDR3 contains 16 residues. CDR3 bases: TGTGCCATCAGTGAGTCGTCGGGACAGGGGGCCCACGAGCAGTACTTC. Protein sequence: CAISESSGQGAHEQYF.

A remark on this clonotype: A read error may be the cause here, since a much bigger clone is one base away. This CDR3 is CTSSEGHNTGELFF. The CDR3 coding sequence is TGTACCAGCAGTGAGGGACACAACACCGGGGAGCTGTTTTTT. The rearrangement links TRBV2 to TRBJ2-2; D is possibly TRBD1 (6 bases). The CDR3 is 14 residues long. CDR1 and CDR2 (germline): SNHLY, FYNNEI.

On this clonotype itself: A much larger clonotype is one base distant, so this may be a read error. The chain joins TRBV5-6 to TRBJ2-1; perhaps TRBD1 as D (5 bases). CDR3 length: 13 amino acids. V lost 3 bases to trimming and J lost 8 bases, with 12 bases between them. Looked up from germline, CDR1 is SGHDT and CDR2 is YYEEEE. CDR3 in DNA: TGTGCCAGCAGCTCGTTAGGGGAAGATGAGCAGTTCTTC. It codes for CASSSLGEDEQFF.

This clonotype was seen ten or more times. V usage is TRBV12-3 or TRBV12-4 and J usage is TRBJ2-3, with D hard to call. The CDR3 loop spans 16 amino acids. The V end lost 5 bases, the J end lost 2 bases, and 17 bases lay between the germline ends. CDR3 residues: CASSPGLRAPTDTQYF. In nucleotides, the CDR3 is TGTGCCAGCAGTCCCGGGCTCAGAGCCCCCACAGATACGCAGTATTTT.

The rearrangement uses TRBV7-2 and TRBJ2-1; TRBD1 aligns across 8 bases. The ends lost 1 base at V and 7 bases at J; junction bases unmatched: 9. The CDR3 is made up of 16 amino acids. In germline, CDR1 is SGHTA, CDR2 FQGNSA. The CDR3 DNA reads TGTGCCAGCAGCTTAGTTTACGACAGGGGTCATAATGAGCAGTTCTTC. Protein: CASSLVYDRGHNEQFF.

This clonotype was seen ten or more times. J is TRBJ2-3 and V is TRBV2; 10 nucleotides align to TRBD2. Germline CDR1 is SNHLY and CDR2 is FYNNEI. V lost 6 bases to trimming and J lost 5 bases; unmatched junction nucleotides: 8. The CDR3 contains 15 residues. CDR3 coding DNA: TGTGCCAGCAGACCTCTAGCGGGGGCGGAAGATACGCAGTATTTT. Translated: CASRPLAGAEDTQYF. Full variable domain (rest looked up from reference TRBV2 and TRBJ2-3): EPEVTQTPSHQVTQMGQEVILRCVPISNHLYFYWYRQILGQKVEFLVSFYNNEISEKSEIFDDQFSVERPDGSNFTLKIRSTKLEDSAMYFCASRPLAGAEDTQYFGPGTRLTVL.

This clonotype was picked up many times. The CDR3 coding sequence is TGTGCCAGCAGACAAGGACAGGGCAATGAGCAGTTCTTC. Its protein is CASRQGQGNEQFF. The genes are TRBV12-3 or TRBV12-4 and TRBJ2-1; 8 bases align to TRBD1. With 6 bases clipped from V and 6 bases from J, the junction kept 4 bases outside the gene matches. The CDR3 extends over 13 amino acids.

This clonotype was seen at least ten times. The chain recombines TRBV7-9 with TRBJ1-3; TRBD1 might be the D (5 bases). The CDR3 is made up of 17 amino acids. V dropped 3 bases and J dropped 0 bases, with 15 bases sitting between them. Germline V gene lookup returns CDR1 SEHNR and CDR2 FQNEAQ (reference sequence). The CDR3 nucleotides read TGTGCCAGCAGCTTGGGGCTTTACAACATCTCTGGAAACACCATATATTTT. Protein sequence: CASSLGLYNISGNTIYF. The whole variable domain, filled in from reference TRBV7-9 and TRBJ1-3, reads DTGVSQNPRHKITKRGQNVTFRCDPISEHNRLYWYRQTLGQGPEFLTYFQNEAQLEKSRLLSDRFSAERPKGSFSTLEIQRTEQGDSAMYLCASSLGLYNISGNTIYFGEGSWLTVV.

This clonotype occurred many times. V is TRBV10-3 and J is TRBJ2-7, with TRBD1 as a possible D gene (6 bases). V gave up 4 bases and J gave up 1 base, with 11 bases separating them. CDR1 and CDR2 from the germline V gene are ENHRY and SYGVKD. The CDR3 contains 14 residues. The chain's CDR3 is CAISGKTGSYEQYF. In DNA form, the CDR3 reads TGTGCCATCAGTGGCAAGACAGGATCCTACGAGCAGTACTTC.

In its sample, this clonotype was seen many times. The chain couples TRBV6-6 to TRBJ2-5, with unresolved D. This CDR3 is 12 amino acids long. The germline CDR1 and CDR2 sequences are MNHNY and SVGAGI (reference sequence). Deletions cut 0 bases from V and 5 bases from J, with 4 bases between. The CDR3 DNA follows: TGTGCCAGCAGTTACTCGTTGGAGACCCAGTACTTC. This sequence encodes CASSYSLETQYF.

This clonotype was recorded at least ten times. The V gene is TRBV7-6, the J gene TRBJ2-7, with 10 bases identical to TRBD1. Unmatched junction bases numbered 19, after V lost 5 bases and J lost 0 bases. The CDR3 has 20 amino acids. Germline V gene lookup returns CDR1 SGHVS and CDR2 FNYEAQ. CDR3 region: CASSPAGDRGLPRDSYEQYF. DNA of the CDR3: TGTGCCAGCAGCCCGGCCGGGGACAGGGGCCTCCCGAGGGACTCCTACGAGCAGTACTTC.

This clonotype showed up just a few times. The chain is built from TRBV7-9 and TRBJ1-1; perhaps TRBD1 as D (5 bases). The germline gives CDR1 SEHNR, CDR2 FQNEAQ (reference sequence). Trimming shortened V by 7 bases and J by 6 bases, and 12 bases separated the two germline ends. The length of the CDR3 is 12 residues. CDR3 in DNA: TGTGCCAGCACCAACGGAGGGGCTGAAGCTTTCTTT. Translating gives CASTNGGAEAFF.

The table lists this clonotype with many counts. The chain links TRBV12-3 or TRBV12-4 to TRBJ2-3, with D possibly matching TRBD1 (5 bases). V was pared by 3 bases and J by 2 bases, with 9 bases between. The CDR3 has 14 residues. The CDR3 reads CASSFRDLTDTQYF. The CDR3 nucleotides are TGTGCCAGCAGTTTCAGGGATCTCACAGATACGCAGTATTTT.

This clonotype was counted between two and nine times. V gene TRBV5-1 combines with J gene TRBJ2-7, with D perhaps matching TRBD1 (6 bases). The ends were cut back, 2 bases at V and 5 bases at J, with 8 bases in the middle. CDR1 SGHRS and CDR2 YFSETQ come from the germline V gene. The CDR3 consists of 12 residues. For the CDR3, the DNA is TGCGCCAGCAGCTTTAACAGGGACGAGCAGTACTTC. This encodes CASSFNRDEQYF.

This clonotype was counted ten times or more. The chain couples TRBV24-1 to TRBJ2-7; no clear D gene. Germline V gene sequence: CDR1 KGHDR, CDR2 SFDVKD. This CDR3 is built from 14 residues. V lost 3 bases and J 3 bases, leaving 11 bases between the germline ends. In DNA form, the CDR3 reads TGTGCCACCAGTGATCCAGCAAAAAACTACGAGCAGTACTTC. Protein product: CATSDPAKNYEQYF.

This clonotype was detected many times. V and J are TRBV20-1 and TRBJ2-5; 8 positions agree with TRBD2. The CDR3 is 14 residues long. V lost 2 bases to trimming and J lost 3 bases; unmatched junction nucleotides: 5. Germline V gene lookup returns CDR1 DFQATT and CDR2 SNEGSKA (reference sequence). Written as DNA, the CDR3 is TGCAGTGCTAGACTCAATAGCGGGGAAGAGACCCAGTACTTC. Encoded protein: CSARLNSGEETQYF.